This T cell receptor beta chain was obtained from a study of CXCR3-negative and CXCR3-positive naive CD8 T cells. The overall study: There were 130 million or so TRB reads altogether, and each library had about 1.5 +/- 0.3 million of them. General observations from the study: Surface CD5 looked about the same in the naive subsets, so the authors worked out TCR strength from TRB CDR3 properties. Naive cells used TRBV-TRBJ genes in much the same way whether CXCR3-negative or CXCR3-positive; memory cells did not. TRB CDR3s were more hydrophobic in CXCR3-positive than in CXCR3-negative naive cells.

The TRB libraries of cDNA were built by UMI-labeled 5' RACE. After re-calling the 5' RACE reads, TCRdb lists one entry per CDR3 protein, DNA absent. This sample lists roughly 110,000 distinct CDR3 sequences; its ten largest clones have approximately 0.36%. Comment on this clonotype: Antigen specificity is unknown.

CD45RO-CCR7+CD27+CD95- characterized naive CD8+ T cells. The V gene's germline CDR1 is SGHVS and CDR2 FNYEAQ. The length of the CDR3 is 12 residues. The gene calls are TRBV7-6 and TRBJ2-7. This sequence was found in a human donor in good health. Some clones in this sample may be carry-over from other donors' samples. Sequencing was carried out using naive CXCR3+ CD8+ T cells from blood. Subset defined: CD45RO-CCR7+CD27+CD95- naive CD8+ T cells expressing CXCR3 (TNR3+). The CDR3 region is CASSGSAYEQYF. Filled out from reference TRBV7-6 and TRBJ2-7, the complete variable domain reads GAGVSQSPRYKVTKRGQDVALRCDPISGHVSLYWYRQALGQGPEFLTYFNYEAQQDKSGLPNDRFSAERPEGSISTLTIQRTEQRDSAMYRCASSGSAYEQYFGPGTRLTVT.